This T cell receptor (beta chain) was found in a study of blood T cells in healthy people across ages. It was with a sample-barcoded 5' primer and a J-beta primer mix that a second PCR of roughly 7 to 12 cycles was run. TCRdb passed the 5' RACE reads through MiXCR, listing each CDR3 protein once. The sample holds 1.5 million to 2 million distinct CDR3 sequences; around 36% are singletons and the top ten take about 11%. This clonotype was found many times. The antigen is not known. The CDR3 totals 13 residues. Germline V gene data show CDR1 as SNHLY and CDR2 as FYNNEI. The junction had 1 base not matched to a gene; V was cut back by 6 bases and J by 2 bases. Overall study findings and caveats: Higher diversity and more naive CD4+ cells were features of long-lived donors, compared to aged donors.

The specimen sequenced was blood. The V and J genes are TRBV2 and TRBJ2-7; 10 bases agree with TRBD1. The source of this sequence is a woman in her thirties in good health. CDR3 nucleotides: TGTGCCAGCAGGGGGACAGGGGCCTACGAGCAGTACTTC. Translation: CASRGTGAYEQYF.